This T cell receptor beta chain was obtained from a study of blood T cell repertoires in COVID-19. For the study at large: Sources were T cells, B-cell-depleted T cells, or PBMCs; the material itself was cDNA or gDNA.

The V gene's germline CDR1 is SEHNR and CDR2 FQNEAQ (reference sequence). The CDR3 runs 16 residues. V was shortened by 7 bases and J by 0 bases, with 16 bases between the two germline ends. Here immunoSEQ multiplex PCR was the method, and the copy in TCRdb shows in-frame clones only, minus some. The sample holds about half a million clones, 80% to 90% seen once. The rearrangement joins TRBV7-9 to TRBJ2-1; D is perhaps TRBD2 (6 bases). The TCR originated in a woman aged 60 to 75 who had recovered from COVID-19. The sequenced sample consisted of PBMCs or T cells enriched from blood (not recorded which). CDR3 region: CASIPTGVSSYNEQFF. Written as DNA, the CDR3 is TGTGCCAGCATCCCGACGGGGGTGAGCTCCTACAATGAGCAGTTCTTC.